The 21 T cell receptor beta chains in this list originate from one sample, sequenced in a study of identical twins. Via MiXCR, TCRdb re-called the 5' RACE reads, giving one row per CDR3 protein. The table records some 560,000 distinct CDR3 sequences, more than 9% of them present only once. This sample was also put to use in a study of yellow fever vaccine responses in identical twins.

Sequencing input: PBMCs. The receptors stem from a woman under 30 in good health.

In its sample, this clonotype was seen many times. This chain links TRBV29-1 with TRBJ2-7; D is possibly TRBD1 (6 bases). The CDR3 runs 14 residues. Germline CDR1 reads SQVTM; CDR2 reads ANQGSEA. Trimming took off 4 bases at V and 5 bases at J, with 18 bases between the two ends. CDR3 protein: CSVAGSGVTNEQYF. The CDR3 DNA follows: TGCAGCGTTGCTGGTTCAGGGGTTACTAACGAGCAGTACTTC.

In this sample, this clonotype turned up a few times. The V gene is TRBV7-2, the J gene TRBJ1-2; TRBD1 is a possible D gene (5 bases). Looked up from germline, CDR1 is SGHTA and CDR2 is FQGNSA. The CDR3 extends over 14 amino acids. The V end was cut by 5 bases, the J end by 2 bases, with 12 bases between. The CDR3 bases are TGTGCCAGCAGCCGGGGGATTCCGAACTATGGCTACACCTTC. It is translated as CASSRGIPNYGYTF.

The sample holds many counts of this clonotype. This chain connects TRBV2 to TRBJ2-5, with D possibly TRBD2 on 5 matching bases. This CDR3 contains 14 residues. V shed 6 bases and J shed 7 bases, with 18 bases lying between them. CDR1 and CDR2 from the germline V gene are SNHLY and FYNNEI. In DNA form, the CDR3 reads TGTGCCAGCAGCACAACTAGGGTCGATGGGACCCAGTACTTC. As protein: CASSTTRVDGTQYF.

This clonotype was picked up many times. CDR3 loop: CAWSWIGSDEQYF. Written as DNA, the CDR3 is TGTGCCTGGAGTTGGATAGGGAGCGACGAGCAGTACTTC. The gene calls are TRBV30 and TRBJ2-7; D is perhaps TRBD2 (5 bases). This CDR3 region has 13 residues. Trimming shortened V by 2 bases and J by 5 bases, and 13 bases separated the two germline ends. Germline V gives CDR1 GTSNPN, CDR2 SVGIG (reference sequence). Looking up the rest from reference TRBV30 and TRBJ2-7 gives the full variable domain: SQTIHQWPATLVQPVGSPLSLECTVEGTSNPNLYWYRQAAGRGLQLLFYSVGIGQISSEVPQNLSASRPQDRQFILSSKKLLLSDSGFYLCAWSWIGSDEQYFGPGTRLTVT.

This clonotype was observed a single time. V and J are TRBV10-3 and TRBJ2-5; no firm D call. V lost 2 bases and J 5 bases, leaving 9 bases between the germline ends. CDR1 ENHRY and CDR2 SYGVKD come from the germline V gene. This CDR3 has 13 amino acids. The CDR3 DNA follows: TGTGCCATCAGTGAGCCGGCAGGCGAGACCCAGTACTTC. Translating it yields CAISEPAGETQYF.

This clonotype appeared many times. The V and J genes are TRBV6-5 and TRBJ1-2, with no clear D. Trimming left V 4 bases short and J 3 bases short, with 12 bases between. In germline, CDR1 is MNHEY, CDR2 SVGAGI. This CDR3 has 14 residues. CDR3 sequence: CASSSGVYDYGYTF. CDR3 bases: TGTGCCAGCAGTTCCGGAGTGTACGACTATGGCTACACCTTC.

The V call is TRBV12-3 or TRBV12-4, the J call TRBJ2-5; TRBD2 matches 10 bases. The CDR3 consists of 13 residues. J lost 3 bases, V lost 7 bases, and 2 bases had no gene match. The CDR3 coding sequence is TGTGCCAGCACCCTAGCGGGGGAAGAGACCCAGTACTTC. Amino acid sequence: CASTLAGEETQYF.

This clonotype was recorded a few times. The chain combines TRBV28 with TRBJ2-1, with D possibly TRBD2 on 5 matching bases. The CDR3 has 11 residues. Germline assignment: CDR1 MDHEN and CDR2 SYDVKM. The germline V and J ends were trimmed by 8 bases and 8 bases, with 10 bases remaining between them. As DNA, the CDR3 is TGTGCCAGCGGGAGTTATGATGAGCAGTTCTTC. Translation gives CASGSYDEQFF.

As DNA, the CDR3 is TGTGCCAGCCTTCCCCGACTAGCGAGGAACACCGGGGAGCTGTTTTTT. It yields the protein CASLPRLARNTGELFF. The genes are TRBV6-2 or TRBV6-3 and TRBJ2-2, with TRBD2 matching over 8 bases. With V trimmed by 8 bases and J by 1 base, 9 bases remained unmatched. This CDR3 has 16 residues. Germline assignment: CDR1 MNHEY and CDR2 SVGEGT.

This clonotype came up a few times. V usage is TRBV6-1 and J usage is TRBJ2-3; 9 nucleotides agree with TRBD1. Trimming at V came to 6 bases and at J to 3 bases, leaving 7 bases not matched to a gene. The CDR3 extends over 15 amino acids. CDR1 and CDR2 from the germline V gene are MNHNS and SASEGT. The CDR3 DNA reads as TGTGCCAGCAGCTCACAGGGGGCGCGGACAGATACGCAGTATTTT. The encoded protein is CASSSQGARTDTQYF.

This clonotype has a count of ten or more. V usage is TRBV3-1 and J usage is TRBJ1-2, with D possibly matching TRBD1 (6 bases). Germline assignment: CDR1 LGHDT and CDR2 YNNKEL (reference sequence). V lost 1 base and J lost 6, with 12 bases in between. The CDR3 runs to 14 residues. The CDR3: CASSQGQTGHGYTF. CDR3 sequence (DNA): TGTGCCAGCAGCCAAGGCCAAACAGGGCATGGCTACACCTTC.

As to this clonotype: A read error may produce the germline difference seen at one junction end. This rearrangement joins TRBV4-2 to TRBJ2-4; no clear D gene. The CDR3 spans 16 residues. CDR1 is LGHNA, CDR2 YNFKEQ, per germline. The CDR3 nucleotides are TGTGCCTGCAGCCACGTCCGACTGGGATTAGTGGACATTCAGTACTTC. It yields the protein CACSHVRLGLVDIQYF.

This chain connects TRBV3-1 to TRBJ2-7; a weak D match, TRBD1 (5 bases). CDR1 is LGHDT and CDR2 is YNNKEL in the germline V gene (reference sequence). Between the trimmed V and J ends, which lost 4 bases and 3 bases, there was a span of 13 bases. The CDR3 is 14 residues long. The CDR3 sequence: CASSLRQPYYEQYF. CDR3 nucleotides: TGTGCCAGCAGCCTGAGACAGCCTTACTACGAGCAGTACTTC.

The gene calls are TRBV2 and TRBJ1-4, with TRBD1 as a possible D gene (5 bases). The CDR3 is 14 amino acids. V was clipped by 6 bases and J by 4 bases, with 12 bases between them. Germline CDR1 SNHLY, CDR2 FYNNEI. In DNA, the CDR3 is TGTGCCAGCAGATGGACAATATATAATGAAAAACTGTTTTTT. Translated: CASRWTIYNEKLFF.

This clonotype was counted a few times. The chain has TRBV28 and TRBJ2-7, with 8 bases fitting TRBD1. The CDR3 loop spans 13 amino acids. Germline loops: CDR1 MDHEN, CDR2 SYDVKM. The J segment lost 5 bases and the V segment lost 2 bases, leaving 2 bases of the junction unmatched. CDR3 residues: CASSLVDRDEQYF. As DNA, the CDR3 is TGTGCCAGCAGTTTAGTGGACAGGGACGAGCAGTACTTC. Full variable domain (missing parts from reference TRBV28 and TRBJ2-7): DVKVTQSSRYLVKRTGEKVFLECVQDMDHENMFWYRQDPGLGLRLIYFSYDVKMKEKGDIPEGYSVSREKKERFSLILESASTNQTSMYLCASSLVDRDEQYFGPGTRLTVT.

This chain uses TRBV7-9 with TRBJ2-3, with a possible D match to TRBD1 (6 bases). Germline CDR1 is SEHNR and CDR2 is FQNEAQ (reference sequence). CDR3 length equals 16 residues. The V and J ends lost 5 bases and 2 bases respectively, with 17 bases between them. DNA of the CDR3: TGTGCCAGCAGCACCACAGGGTTCGAATTCACAGATACGCAGTATTTT. Its translation: CASSTTGFEFTDTQYF. Supplemented by reference TRBV7-9 and TRBJ2-3, the full variable domain reads DTGVSQNPRHKITKRGQNVTFRCDPISEHNRLYWYRQTLGQGPEFLTYFQNEAQLEKSRLLSDRFSAERPKGSFSTLEIQRTEQGDSAMYLCASSTTGFEFTDTQYFGPGTRLTVL.

The chain is built from TRBV6-2 or TRBV6-3 and TRBJ2-3; TRBD2 aligns across 8 bases. This CDR3 region has 14 residues. Germline-derived CDR1 and CDR2 are MNHEY and SVGEGT. V lost 10 bases, J lost 1 base, and 7 bases stayed unmatched. For the CDR3, the DNA is TGTGCCACCGAACGGGGGGGGGGCACAGATACGCAGTATTTT. It codes for CATERGGGTDTQYF.

Ten or more counts support this clonotype. The gene calls are TRBV7-8 and TRBJ2-1, with D possibly matching TRBD1 (6 bases). The CDR3 is 14 amino acids. Germline CDR1 and CDR2: SGHVS and FQNEAQ. The germline V and J ends were trimmed by 5 bases and 6 bases, with 14 bases remaining between them. The CDR3 nucleotides read TGTGCCAGCAGCGTACAGGGATACATCAATGAGCAGTTCTTC. Encoded protein: CASSVQGYINEQFF.

This rearrangement joins TRBV10-3 to TRBJ2-1; D might be TRBD1 or TRBD2, each matching 6 bases. CDR1 and CDR2 from the germline V gene are ENHRY and SYGVKD. Trimming pared 2 bases from V and 13 bases from J, leaving 15 bases between. This CDR3 contains 13 residues. The CDR3 DNA is TGTGCCATCAGTGAGCCGGGGGCGGGAAGACAGTTCTTC. Translated: CAISEPGAGRQFF.

This clonotype was detected only a few times. The chain carries TRBV20-1 and TRBJ2-7; D gene ambiguous. The CDR3 covers 14 residues. Trimming left V 3 bases short and J 0 bases short, with 12 bases between. Germline V gene lookup returns CDR1 DFQATT and CDR2 SNEGSKA (reference sequence). The DNA of the CDR3 is TGCAGTGCTAGCCTCGATCGACACTCCTACGAGCAGTACTTC. The encoded protein is CSASLDRHSYEQYF.

This clonotype was detected many times. V gene TRBV5-5 combines with J gene TRBJ2-2; the D is unclear. Trimming stripped 1 base from V and 4 bases from J, with 5 bases between. Germline CDR1 SGHKS, CDR2 YYEKEE (reference sequence). The CDR3 is made up of 13 amino acids. The CDR3 bases are TGTGCCAGCAGCTTGAAGCCCACCGGGGAGCTGTTTTTT. It yields the protein CASSLKPTGELFF.